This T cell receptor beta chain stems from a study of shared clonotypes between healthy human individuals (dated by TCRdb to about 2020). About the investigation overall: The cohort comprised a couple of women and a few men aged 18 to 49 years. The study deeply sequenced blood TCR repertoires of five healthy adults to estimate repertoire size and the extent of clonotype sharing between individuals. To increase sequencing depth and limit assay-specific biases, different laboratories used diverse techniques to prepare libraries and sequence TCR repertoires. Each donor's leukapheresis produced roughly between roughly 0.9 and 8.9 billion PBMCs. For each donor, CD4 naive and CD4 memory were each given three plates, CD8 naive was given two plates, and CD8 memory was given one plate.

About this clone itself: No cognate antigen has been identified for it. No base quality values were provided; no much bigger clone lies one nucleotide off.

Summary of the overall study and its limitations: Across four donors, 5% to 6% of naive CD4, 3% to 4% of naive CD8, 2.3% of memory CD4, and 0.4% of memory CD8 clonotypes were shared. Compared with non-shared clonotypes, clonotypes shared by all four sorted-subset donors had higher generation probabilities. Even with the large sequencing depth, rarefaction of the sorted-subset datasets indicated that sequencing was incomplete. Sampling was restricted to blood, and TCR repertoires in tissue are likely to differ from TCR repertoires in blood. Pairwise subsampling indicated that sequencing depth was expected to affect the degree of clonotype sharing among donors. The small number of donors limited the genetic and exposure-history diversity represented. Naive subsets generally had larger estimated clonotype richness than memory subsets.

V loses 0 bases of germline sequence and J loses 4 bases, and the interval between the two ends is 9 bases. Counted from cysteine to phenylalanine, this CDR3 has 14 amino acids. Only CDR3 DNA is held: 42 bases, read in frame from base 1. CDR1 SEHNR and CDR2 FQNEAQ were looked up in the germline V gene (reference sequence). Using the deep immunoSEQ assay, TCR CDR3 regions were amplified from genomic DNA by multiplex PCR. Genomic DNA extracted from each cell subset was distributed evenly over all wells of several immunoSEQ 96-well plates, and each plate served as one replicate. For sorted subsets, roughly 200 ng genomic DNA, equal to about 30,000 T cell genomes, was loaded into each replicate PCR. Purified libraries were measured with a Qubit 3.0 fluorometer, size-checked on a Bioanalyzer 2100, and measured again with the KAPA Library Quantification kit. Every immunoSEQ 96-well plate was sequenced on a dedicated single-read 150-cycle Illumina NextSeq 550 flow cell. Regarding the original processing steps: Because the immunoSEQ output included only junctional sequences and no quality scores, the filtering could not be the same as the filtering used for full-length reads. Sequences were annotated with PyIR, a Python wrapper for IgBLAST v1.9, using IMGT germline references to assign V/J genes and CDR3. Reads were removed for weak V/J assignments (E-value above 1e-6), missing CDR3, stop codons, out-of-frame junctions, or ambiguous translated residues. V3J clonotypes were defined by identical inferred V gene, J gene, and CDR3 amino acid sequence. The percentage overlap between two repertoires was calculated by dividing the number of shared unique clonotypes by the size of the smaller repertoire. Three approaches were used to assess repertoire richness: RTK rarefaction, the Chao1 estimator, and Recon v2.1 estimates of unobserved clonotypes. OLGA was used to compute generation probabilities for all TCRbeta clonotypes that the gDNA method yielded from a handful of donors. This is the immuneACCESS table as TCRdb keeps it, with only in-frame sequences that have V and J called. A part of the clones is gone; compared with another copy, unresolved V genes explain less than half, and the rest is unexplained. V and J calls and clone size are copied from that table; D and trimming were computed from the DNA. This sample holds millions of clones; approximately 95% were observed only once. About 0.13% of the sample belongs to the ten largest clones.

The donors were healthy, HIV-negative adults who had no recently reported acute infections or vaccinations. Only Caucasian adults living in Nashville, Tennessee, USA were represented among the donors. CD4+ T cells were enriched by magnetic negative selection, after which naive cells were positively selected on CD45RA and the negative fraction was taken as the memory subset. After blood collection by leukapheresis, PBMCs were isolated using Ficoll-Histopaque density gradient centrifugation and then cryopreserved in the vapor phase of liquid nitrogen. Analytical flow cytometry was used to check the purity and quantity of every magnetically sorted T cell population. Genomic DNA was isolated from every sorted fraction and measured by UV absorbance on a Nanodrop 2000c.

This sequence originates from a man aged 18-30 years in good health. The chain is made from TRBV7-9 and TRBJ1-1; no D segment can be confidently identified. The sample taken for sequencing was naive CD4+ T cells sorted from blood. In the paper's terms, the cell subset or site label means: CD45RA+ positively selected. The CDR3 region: CASSLALLSTEAFF. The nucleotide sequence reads TGTGCCAGCAGCTTAGCGCTTTTGAGCACTGAAGCTTTCTTT.